This entry lists 18 T cell receptor beta chains sequenced from one sample in a study of cytomegalovirus exposure and HLA in healthy donors. The PCR contained 60 Vbeta and 13 Jbeta primers. Repertoires were generated with immunoSEQ multiplex PCR, while TCRdb's copy carries only in-frame clones and drops some. The repertoire has about 130,000 clones, 75% to 85% of them found once; the top ten carry 4% to 4.5%. The sample taken for sequencing was PBMCs. These receptors all come from a woman aged 40 to 50 in good health and CMV-seronegative.

The V gene is TRBV5-6, the J gene TRBJ1-1; D ambiguous. This CDR3 is built from 11 residues. Trimming shortened V by 0 bases and J by 8 bases, and 5 bases separated the two germline ends. Looked up from germline, CDR1 is SGHDT and CDR2 is YYEEEE. The CDR3 sequence is CASSLAREAFF. CDR3 DNA sequence: TGTGCCAGCAGCTTGGCGAGGGAAGCTTTCTTT.

The chain uses TRBV7-2 and TRBJ1-2, with TRBD1 matching over 8 bases. From germline, CDR1 is SGHTA and CDR2 FQGNSA. This CDR3 is 13 amino acids long. V lost 5 bases, J lost 4 bases, and 3 bases stayed unmatched. The CDR3 loop reads CASSQGASYGYTF. The DNA of the CDR3 is TGTGCCAGCAGCCAGGGGGCAAGCTATGGCTACACCTTC.

This sequence joins TRBV4-2 and TRBJ2-7, with D perhaps TRBD2 (5 bases). Germline V gene lookup returns CDR1 LGHNA and CDR2 YNFKEQ. V was pared by 4 bases and J by 3 bases, with 13 bases between. This CDR3 is 14 amino acids long. In DNA form, the CDR3 reads TGTGCCAGCAGCCCGGGAATAAAGGGCTACGAGCAGTACTTC. Its translation is CASSPGIKGYEQYF.

The V and J genes are TRBV29-1 and TRBJ2-7; the match to TRBD2 covers 7 bases. The CDR3 is made up of 13 amino acids. Trimming removed 4 bases from V and 7 bases from J; junction bases left unmatched: 10. Germline V CDR1 and CDR2: SQVTM, ANQGSEA. CDR3 bases: TGCAGCGTTGGACCAGCGGGGTCGGGGGAGCAGTACTTC. As protein: CSVGPAGSGEQYF.

The CDR3 loop reads CASTLPGPSGKQYF. The CDR3 nucleotides read TGTGCCAGCACCCTCCCCGGGCCTAGCGGGAAGCAGTACTTC. V gene TRBV7-9 combines with J gene TRBJ2-7; TRBD2 agrees at 9 bases. Losses at the gene ends were 7 bases for V and 8 bases for J; bases not matched to a gene: 12. The CDR3 loop spans 14 amino acids. Per germline, CDR1 SEHNR and CDR2 FQNEAQ (reference sequence).

V usage is TRBV12-5 and J usage is TRBJ2-1; unclear D gene. The CDR3 is 14 amino acids. Trimming cost V 3 bases and J 12 bases, with 18 bases left between them. Germline lookup yields CDR1 LGHNT and CDR2 FRNRAP. In nucleotides, the CDR3 is TGTGCTAGTGGTTTAGTAACAGAACGCGTTGGGCAGTTCTTC. Translating it yields CASGLVTERVGQFF.

The V call is TRBV7-8, the J call TRBJ1-5, with D unresolved. Trimming took off 0 bases at V and 3 bases at J, with 9 bases between the two ends. From germline, CDR1 is SGHVS and CDR2 FQNEAQ. The CDR3 is made up of 15 amino acids. The CDR3 DNA reads TGTGCCAGCAGCTTAGCCCGACGGGACAATCAGCCCCAGCATTTT. It codes for CASSLARRDNQPQHF.

The chain is built from TRBV1 and TRBJ2-7; the D call TRBD2 from the table was never checked on the DNA. TRBV1 is designated a pseudogene. This CDR3 is built from 17 residues. The CDR3 spells CTSSQEPGLARPYEQYF. The CDR3 DNA follows: TGCACCAGCAGCCAAGAGCCCGGACTAGCGAGGCCCTACGAGCAGTACTTC.

This rearrangement joins TRBV7-2 to TRBJ2-7; 10 positions agree with TRBD1. The CDR3 has 14 residues. CDR1 SGHTA and CDR2 FQGNSA come from the germline V gene. V shed 5 bases, J shed 3 bases, and the junction held 4 bases outside the gene matches. The CDR3 DNA is TGTGCCAGCAGCGAGGACAGGGGGGTCTACGAGCAGTACTTC. It translates to CASSEDRGVYEQYF.

V usage is TRBV28 and J usage is TRBJ1-5; 7 positions agree with TRBD1. The V segment lost 6 bases and the J segment 5 bases; nucleotides outside the gene matches: 13. The CDR3 loop spans 16 amino acids. Germline loops: CDR1 MDHEN, CDR2 SYDVKM. The CDR3 DNA reads as TGTGCCAGCAGCCCAGGGGGAAAGGGTGGGGATCAGCCCCAGCATTTT. Translated, it gives CASSPGGKGGDQPQHF.

This sequence joins TRBV7-3 and TRBJ1-1; D perhaps matches TRBD1 (6 bases). Looked up from germline, CDR1 is SGHTA and CDR2 is FQGTGA. This CDR3 is 15 amino acids long. Trimming removed 2 bases from V and 5 bases from J, with 15 bases in between. The CDR3 nucleotides read TGTGCCAGCAGCTTATTGGTAGGGGGGGCAACTGAAGCTTTCTTT. The encoded protein is CASSLLVGGATEAFF.

This clone has only one observation. The rearrangement links TRBV19 to TRBJ1-5; unclear D gene. Germline loops: CDR1 LNHDA, CDR2 SQIVND (reference sequence). The CDR3 runs to 13 residues. Trimming shortened V by 10 bases and J by 4 bases, and 14 bases separated the two germline ends. CDR3 protein: CATSGSPNQPQHF. CDR3 nucleotides: TGTGCCACCTCCGGGTCGCCAAATCAGCCCCAGCATTTT.

This clone was detected a few times. The chain combines TRBV6-6 with TRBJ2-7, with a tentative D call TRBD2 (5 bases). Germline lookup yields CDR1 MNHNY and CDR2 SVGAGI (reference sequence). The germline V and J ends were trimmed by 0 bases and 3 bases, with 15 bases remaining between them. The CDR3 contains 16 residues. The CDR3 coding sequence is TGTGCCAGCAGTTACTCCTACGGTCTAGGACTCTACGAGCAGTACTTC. It specifies CASSYSYGLGLYEQYF.

This clone was seen a few times. V usage is TRBV5-5 and J usage is TRBJ2-5; a possible D gene is TRBD2 (6 bases). V was shortened by 4 bases and J by 4 bases, with 17 bases between the two germline ends. This CDR3 contains 15 residues. Germline V lookup: CDR1 SGHKS, CDR2 YYEKEE (reference sequence). The chain's CDR3 is CASSAEGRIGETQYF. The CDR3 DNA is TGTGCCAGCAGCGCTGAGGGGAGGATAGGAGAGACCCAGTACTTC.

The chain combines TRBV9 with TRBJ1-3; no definite D call. Germline-derived CDR1 and CDR2 are SGDLS and YYNGEE. The CDR3 is made up of 18 amino acids. Trimming removed 0 bases at V and 0 bases at J, with 16 bases between. The CDR3 is CASSVGSGLTPSGNTIYF. The CDR3 nucleotides are TGTGCCAGCAGCGTAGGTAGTGGACTGACTCCCTCTGGAAACACCATATATTTT.

This rearrangement joins TRBV4-1 to TRBJ1-5; TRBD1 matches 7 bases. V lost 1 base and J lost 6; bases outside the gene matches: 9. Germline CDR1 and CDR2: MGHRA and YSYEKL. The CDR3 runs 16 residues. The CDR3 sequence is CASSQVPYRGPQPQHF. The CDR3 DNA reads TGCGCCAGCAGCCAAGTTCCCTACAGGGGCCCTCAGCCCCAGCATTTT.

This sequence joins TRBV2 and TRBJ2-7, with TRBD2 matching 12 bases. The germline V gene has CDR1 SNHLY and CDR2 FYNNEI. The length of the CDR3 is 14 residues. Trimming removed 6 bases from V and 1 base from J; junction bases left unmatched: 1. CDR3 amino acids: CASRLAGGSYEQYF. DNA for the CDR3: TGTGCCAGCAGGCTAGCGGGAGGGTCCTACGAGCAGTACTTC.

The rearrangement links TRBV4-1 to TRBJ1-5; D remains unclear. Per the germline V gene, CDR1 is MGHRA and CDR2 is YSYEKL. This CDR3 has 14 residues. The V and J ends lost 3 bases and 7 bases respectively, with 13 bases between them. CDR3 nucleotides: TGCGCCAGCAGCCACGCCGACGGAGGGCAGCCCCAGCATTTT. Translating gives CASSHADGGQPQHF.